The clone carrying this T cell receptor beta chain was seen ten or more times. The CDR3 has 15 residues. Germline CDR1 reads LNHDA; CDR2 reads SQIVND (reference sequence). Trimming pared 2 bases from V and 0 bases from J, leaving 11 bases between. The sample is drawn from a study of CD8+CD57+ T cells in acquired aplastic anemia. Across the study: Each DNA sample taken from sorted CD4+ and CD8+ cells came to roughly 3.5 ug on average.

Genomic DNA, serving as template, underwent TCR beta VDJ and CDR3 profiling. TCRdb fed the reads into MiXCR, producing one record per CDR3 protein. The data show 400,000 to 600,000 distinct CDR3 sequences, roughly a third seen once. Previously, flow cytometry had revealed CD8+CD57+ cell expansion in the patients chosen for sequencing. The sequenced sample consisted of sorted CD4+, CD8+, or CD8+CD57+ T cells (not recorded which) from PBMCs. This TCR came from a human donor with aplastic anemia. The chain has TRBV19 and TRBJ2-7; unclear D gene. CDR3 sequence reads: CASSISADDSYEQYF. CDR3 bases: TGTGCCAGTAGTATATCGGCCGATGACTCCTACGAGCAGTACTTC.